This T cell receptor beta chain derives from a study of blood T cell repertoires in COVID-19. Study-level information: T cells, B-cell-depleted T cells, or PBMCs supplied cDNA or gDNA.

The method was immunoSEQ multiplex PCR; TCRdb's version includes in-frame clones alone and lacks a portion of them. The sample includes about 410,000 clones, just over 85% seen only once; the top ten take more than 1.4%. The CDR3 consists of 13 residues. The rearrangement uses TRBV21-1 and TRBJ2-7; the D segment call TRBD1 is taken from the table without a DNA check. TRBV21-1 is marked as a pseudogene. Sample: peripheral blood. The sequence derives from a woman between 25 and 40 years old with active or convalescent COVID-19. The CDR3 loop reads CAGTGTENYEQYF. The CDR3 DNA is TGTGCCGGCACCGGGACAGAGAACTACGAGCAGTACTTC.